These 7 T cell receptor beta chains were sequenced from one sample in a study of blood T cell repertoires in COVID-19 (dated by TCRdb to about 2020). Libraries were prepared through the immunoSEQ multiplex PCR assay. TCRdb re-hosts the immuneACCESS table, in-frame sequences only. Its copies lack some clones; in the studies checked, an unresolved V gene accounts for under half of them, and the cause for the rest is not known. Within this sample are more than 45,000 clones, with 85% to 90% of them counted one time only. The top ten constitute approximately 15% of the sample. Sequencing was carried out using peripheral blood. The receptor set was obtained from a human donor in a cohort sampled during active COVID-19.

Judged by abundance, this clone is medium-sized (0.01 to 0.1%). The V call is TRBV9, the J call TRBJ2-1; D possibly corresponds to TRBD1 (6 bases). The CDR3 loop spans 15 amino acids. Germline loops: CDR1 SGDLS, CDR2 YYNGEE. V was pared by 2 bases and J by 0 bases, with 9 bases between. The CDR3: CASSVQGSSYNEQFF. The CDR3 bases are TGTGCCAGCAGCGTGCAGGGGAGCTCCTACAATGAGCAGTTCTTC.

The sample holds a few counts of this clone. The chain uses TRBV28 and TRBJ1-5; tentatively, D is TRBD1 (5 bases). This CDR3 is 13 amino acids long. V was cut by 6 bases and J by 11 bases, with 17 bases left in between. Germline V gene sequence: CDR1 MDHEN, CDR2 SYDVKM. Here the CDR3 DNA reads TGTGCCAGCAGCCGGGGGACCGAGATGACCCAGCATTTT. It codes for CASSRGTEMTQHF.

This clone was seen once. The chain uses TRBV19 and TRBJ1-2; 7 nucleotides agree with TRBD1. Germline V gene data show CDR1 as LNHDA and CDR2 as SQIVND (reference sequence). The CDR3 spans 15 residues. J was trimmed by 3 bases and V by 4 bases; bases with no gene match: 8. CDR3 nucleotide sequence: TGTGCCAGTAGTACCCCTAACAGGGGAGACTATGGCTACACCTTC. Residues: CASSTPNRGDYGYTF.

The V gene is TRBV15, the J gene TRBJ2-7, with 9 bases identical to TRBD2. The trim removed 4 bases at V and 3 bases at J, leaving 7 bases unmatched. The germline gives CDR1 LNHNV, CDR2 YYDKDF (reference sequence). The CDR3 is 15 amino acids. CDR3: CATSIGTSINYEQYF. CDR3 DNA: TGTGCCACCAGCATAGGGACTAGCATTAACTACGAGCAGTACTTC.

The V and J genes are TRBV5-5 and TRBJ2-5, with 10 bases lining up with TRBD1. V trimming: 3 bases; J trimming: 4 bases; junction bases outside the gene matches: 6. In germline, CDR1 is SGHKS, CDR2 YYEKEE (reference sequence). This CDR3 is 15 amino acids long. The CDR3 region is CASSYRDRGIETQYF. In nucleotides, the CDR3 is TGTGCCAGCAGCTACCGGGACAGGGGAATAGAGACCCAGTACTTC.

The J gene is TRBJ2-2, the V gene TRBV2; 7 nucleotides line up with TRBD2. This CDR3 region has 14 residues. The V gene end was trimmed by 7 bases and the J gene end by 2 bases; junction bases not matched to a gene: 4. CDR1 and CDR2 (germline): SNHLY, FYNNEI. Here the CDR3 DNA reads TGTGCCAGCAAGAGCGGGACCAACACCGGGGAGCTGTTTTTT. Residues: CASKSGTNTGELFF.

This chain uses TRBV28 with TRBJ1-2; possibly TRBD1 for D (6 bases). With 7 bases removed from V and 4 bases from J, the gap between germline ends came to 13 bases. From germline, CDR1 is MDHEN and CDR2 SYDVKM. This CDR3 comprises 13 residues. As DNA, the CDR3 is TGTGCCAGCACCCTCCCAGGGGTCTATGGCTACACCTTC. It translates to CASTLPGVYGYTF.